The entry below gives a single TCR beta chain sequence along with its context. Assay used: immunoSEQ multiplex PCR; TCRdb lists only in-frame clones, some missing. The sample has hundreds of thousands of clones, about 88% seen once. This specimen belongs to a study of blood T cell repertoires in COVID-19. The V gene's germline CDR1 is SGHTA and CDR2 FQGTGA. The CDR3 length is 16 residues. Trimming took 2 bases from V and 0 from J, leaving 12 bases between them. The chain recombines TRBV7-3 with TRBJ2-3, with D tentatively TRBD2 (5 bases). Sequencing input: PBMCs or T cells enriched from blood (not recorded which). The origin of this receptor is a woman between 45 and 60 years old who had recovered from COVID-19. The CDR3 nucleotides read TGTGCCAGCAGCTTAGGTGTTAGCGAGAGCACAGATACGCAGTATTTT. This codes for CASSLGVSESTDTQYF.